Following are 2 T cell receptor beta chains from one sample sequenced in a study of HIV-infected patients and healthy controls. Alpha and beta constant-region primers primed reverse transcription of around 540 ng RNA. Using multiplexing indices, alpha and beta chain libraries were generated apart by chain-specific third strand synthesis. A single record per CDR3 protein comes from TCRdb applying MiXCR to the 5' RACE reads. This table has under 10,000 distinct CDR3 sequences, 8% to 9.5% appearing once. Follow-up blood was drawn about 14 weeks, roughly three months, after antiretroviral therapy began. The repertoire came from unfractionated whole blood and reflected all unsorted peripheral T cells. The sequenced sample was blood, obtained during antiretroviral therapy. The receptors originated from an adult with HIV infection.

This clonotype was observed at least ten times. The chain has TRBV29-1 and TRBJ2-3, with D tentatively TRBD1 or TRBD2 (6 bases each). Germline assignment: CDR1 SQVTM and CDR2 ANQGSEA. The CDR3 has 18 residues. The V end was cut by 4 bases, the J end by 4 bases, with 27 bases between. The CDR3 bases are TGCAGCGTTGGCCCAGACTCGCAGGCCGGGGGCCACGCAGATACGCAGTATTTT. It specifies CSVGPDSQAGGHADTQYF.

This clonotype was recorded at least ten times. CDR3 in amino acids: CASSRPSAGTDTQYF. DNA for the CDR3: TGTGCCAGCAGTAGACCTAGCGCCGGCACAGATACGCAGTATTTT. The chain couples TRBV6-2 or TRBV6-3 to TRBJ2-3, with D tentatively TRBD2 (6 bases). CDR1 and CDR2 from the germline V gene are MNHEY and SVGEGT. The CDR3 consists of 15 residues. V was pared by 5 bases and J by 1 base, with 13 bases between.